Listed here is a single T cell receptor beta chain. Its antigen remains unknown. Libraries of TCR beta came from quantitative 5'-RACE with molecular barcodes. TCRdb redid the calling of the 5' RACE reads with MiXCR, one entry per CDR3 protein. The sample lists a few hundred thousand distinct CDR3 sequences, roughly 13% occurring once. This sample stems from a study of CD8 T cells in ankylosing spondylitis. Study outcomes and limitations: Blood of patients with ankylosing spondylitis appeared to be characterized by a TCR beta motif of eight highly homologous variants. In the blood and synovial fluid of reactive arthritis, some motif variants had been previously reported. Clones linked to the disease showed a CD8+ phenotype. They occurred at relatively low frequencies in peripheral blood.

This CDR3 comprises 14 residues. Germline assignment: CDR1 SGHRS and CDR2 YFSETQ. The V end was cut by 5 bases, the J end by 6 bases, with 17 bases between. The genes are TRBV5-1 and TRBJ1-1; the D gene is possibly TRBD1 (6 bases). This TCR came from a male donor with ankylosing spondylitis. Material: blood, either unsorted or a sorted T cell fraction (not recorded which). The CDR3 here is CASSQQTGNPEAFF. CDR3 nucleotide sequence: TGCGCCAGCAGTCAACAGACAGGAAATCCTGAAGCTTTCTTT. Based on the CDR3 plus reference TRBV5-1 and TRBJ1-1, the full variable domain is KAGVTQTPRYLIKTRGQQVTLSCSPISGHRSVSWYQQTPGQGLQFLFEYFSETQRNKGNFPGRFSGRQFSNSRSEMNVSTLELGDSALYLCASSQQTGNPEAFFGQGTRLTVV.